One and the same sample provided the 6 T cell receptor beta chains below, sequenced in a study of blood T cell repertoires in COVID-19. Some clones are missing from TCRdb's copy, which holds only in-frame ones; the method was immunoSEQ multiplex PCR. The sample has some 240,000 clones, about 87% seen once. Material: peripheral blood. The source of these receptors is a woman in her sixties or seventies with COVID-19, enrolled during active disease.

This chain links TRBV6-6 with TRBJ1-5, with D unresolved. Trimming removed 6 bases at V and 0 bases at J, with 9 bases between. CDR3 length: 14 amino acids. Germline CDR1 reads MNHNY; CDR2 reads SVGAGI (reference sequence). CDR3 residues: CASRQVSSNQPQHF. The CDR3 DNA follows: TGTGCCAGCAGACAAGTCTCTAGCAATCAGCCCCAGCATTTT.

The chain joins TRBV24-1 to TRBJ2-3; maybe TRBD1 (6 bases). The ends were cut back, 5 bases at V and 0 bases at J, with 17 bases in the middle. Per germline, CDR1 KGHDR and CDR2 SFDVKD. The CDR3 has 17 residues. This chain's CDR3 is CATSVAGAGVSTDTQYF. The CDR3 coding sequence is TGTGCCACCAGTGTCGCTGGGGCAGGGGTGAGCACAGATACGCAGTATTTT.

J is TRBJ1-1 and V is TRBV27; tentative D call: TRBD1 (5 bases). This CDR3 contains 15 residues. Trimming shortened V by 0 bases and J by 3 bases, and 11 bases separated the two germline ends. Germline CDR1 MNHEY, CDR2 SMNVEV (reference sequence). CDR3 bases: TGTGCCAGCAGTTTATCCTACAGGCTGGACACTGAAGCTTTCTTT. The encoded protein is CASSLSYRLDTEAFF.

The chain couples TRBV15 to TRBJ2-2; D unclear. V was shortened by 2 bases and J by 8 bases, with 6 bases between the two germline ends. Germline V gene lookup returns CDR1 LNHNV and CDR2 YYDKDF (reference sequence). This CDR3 has 12 residues. CDR3 region: CATSRSSGELFF. In nucleotides, the CDR3 is TGTGCCACCAGCAGAAGCTCTGGGGAGCTGTTTTTT. Based on the CDR3 plus reference TRBV15 and TRBJ2-2, the full variable domain is DAMVIQNPRYQVTQFGKPVTLSCSQTLNHNVMYWYQQKSSQAPKLLFHYYDKDFNNEADTPDNFQSRRPNTSFCFLDIRSPGLGDTAMYLCATSRSSGELFFGEGSRLTVL.

The gene calls are TRBV6-6 and TRBJ1-6; D perhaps matches TRBD1 (5 bases). The CDR3 length is 14 residues. CDR1 and CDR2 (germline): MNHNY, SVGAGI (reference sequence). Trimming pared 6 bases from V and 8 bases from J, leaving 14 bases between. The CDR3 coding sequence is TGTGCCAGCAGGGCCGGCAGGGCGGATTCACCCCTCCACTTT. Translated, it gives CASRAGRADSPLHF.

The gene calls are TRBV3-1 (or the pseudogene TRBV3-2) and TRBJ2-4; 7 nucleotides align to TRBD1. Germline loops: CDR1 LGHDT, CDR2 YNNKEL (reference sequence). V trimming: 1 base; J trimming: 5 bases; junction bases outside the gene matches: 2. The CDR3 totals 14 residues. CDR3 sequence (DNA): TGTGCCAGCAGCCAAGGGCAGGGGGAAAACATTCAGTACTTC. Protein: CASSQGQGENIQYF.